Listed below are T cell receptor beta chains from one sample, sequenced in a study of T cells in Graves' hyperthyroidism and ophthalmopathy. TCRdb reprocessed the multiplex PCR reads via MiXCR and lists one record per CDR3 protein. The top ten hold 45% to 50% of the sample, which has hundreds of thousands of distinct CDR3 sequences, 22% seen once. The source material was blood. These receptors came from a woman aged 65 to 85 with Graves' ophthalmopathy. CDR3s include the opening cysteine and the closing phenylalanine or tryptophan. The size of a clone is reported for some rows only, either as once, few or many, or as a class for expanded clones.

CDR3 protein: CASVLGLDSYEQYF; clone size: once; V gene: TRBV9
CDR3 protein: CASSISGQVYGYTF; clone size: .; V gene: TRBV12-3/TRBV12-4
CDR3 protein: CASSLYEFEQFF; clone size: .; V gene: TRBV11-2
CDR3 protein: CASRMGPDTEAFF; clone size: .; V gene: TRBV5-1
CDR3 protein: CASSQGPVRAYYEQYF; clone size: .; V gene: TRBV14
CDR3 protein: CASSFGLNTGELFF; clone size: few; V gene: TRBV12-3/TRBV12-4
CDR3 protein: CASPQGGTHEQYF; clone size: .; V gene: TRBV7-9
CDR3 protein: CASTNGLAGVGEQFF; clone size: .; V gene: TRBV5-1
CDR3 protein: CSAIRTASYEQYF; clone size: many; V gene: TRBV20-1
CDR3 protein: CASSLAGFYNERFF; clone size: .; V gene: TRBV7-2
CDR3 protein: CASSPGTATIYGYTF; clone size: many; V gene: TRBV11-2
CDR3 protein: CASSSLGLAGTNTGELFF; clone size: .; V gene: TRBV7-8
CDR3 protein: CASSVAMTPFGYTF; clone size: few; V gene: TRBV9
CDR3 protein: CASSEVGRPYGYTF; clone size: many; V gene: TRBV6-1
CDR3 protein: CASSVGLGTSTDTQYF; clone size: .; V gene: TRBV9
CDR3 protein: CASRRAQGAKNIQYF; clone size: few; V gene: TRBV7-2
CDR3 protein: CASSVETHWDGYTF; clone size: few; V gene: TRBV9
CDR3 protein: CASSERQSYEQYF; clone size: few; V gene: TRBV5-1
CDR3 protein: CASSRLAGEGELFF; clone size: .; V gene: TRBV12-3/TRBV12-4
CDR3 protein: CAWKREGWGDTQYF; clone size: .; V gene: TRBV30
CDR3 protein: CASSRRGMNTEAFF; clone size: few; V gene: TRBV19
CDR3 protein: CSAGGSGQGAEQYF; clone size: few; V gene: TRBV29-1
CDR3 protein: CASSLVRARTGELFF; clone size: .; V gene: TRBV5-1
CDR3 protein: CASSQGSNFLRLHF; clone size: once; V gene: TRBV14
CDR3 protein: CASSARTPSGLDFF; clone size: .; V gene: TRBV25-1
CDR3 protein: CASTSSSGAKEAQYF; clone size: few; V gene: TRBV12-3/TRBV12-4
CDR3 protein: CASSYPGLEETQYF; clone size: few; V gene: TRBV6-5
CDR3 protein: CASSSNGGYTF; clone size: .; V gene: TRBV28
CDR3 protein: CASSYRIRTGSYEQYF; clone size: few; V gene: TRBV6-2/TRBV6-3
CDR3 protein: CASSQGGGTTYNEQFF; clone size: few; V gene: TRBV3-1
CDR3 protein: CASRPGGASHEQYF; clone size: .; V gene: TRBV6-1
CDR3 protein: CASSPPGQGAGYQPQHF; clone size: .; V gene: TRBV28
CDR3 protein: CASSQPPGELFF; clone size: few; V gene: TRBV3-1
CDR3 protein: CASSRRLGTQETQYF; clone size: .; V gene: TRBV28
CDR3 protein: CASSSDRVKLFF; clone size: .; V gene: TRBV7-2
CDR3 protein: CASSLAPTVAIETQYF; clone size: many; V gene: TRBV7-8
CDR3 protein: CASSPLGVLSNEQFF; clone size: many; V gene: TRBV7-2
CDR3 protein: CASSLANSYEQYF; clone size: many; V gene: TRBV7-2
CDR3 protein: CASSPLAGETNEQFF; clone size: many; V gene: TRBV6-2/TRBV6-3
CDR3 protein: CASSQSGGITYNEQFF; clone size: few; V gene: TRBV3-1
CDR3 protein: CASSYSGSFSYEQYF; clone size: .; V gene: TRBV6-5
CDR3 protein: CASSELRYGYTF; clone size: many; V gene: TRBV2
CDR3 protein: CASSHRAGSIYEQFF; clone size: many; V gene: TRBV11-2
CDR3 protein: CASKQNSNQPQHF; clone size: few; V gene: TRBV5-1
CDR3 protein: CASSAGGLTQYF; clone size: many; V gene: TRBV12-3/TRBV12-4
CDR3 protein: CSAKKLAGASYEQYF; clone size: few; V gene: TRBV20-1
CDR3 protein: CASSPRRTTGELFF; clone size: few; V gene: TRBV18
CDR3 protein: CASSLATGATTEAFF; clone size: few; V gene: TRBV18
CDR3 protein: CAWSGFGVGAEAFF; clone size: .; V gene: TRBV30